These T cell receptor beta chains were read from a single sample in a study of chemoradiotherapy in HPV16-positive cancers. Measured with immunoSEQ multiplex PCR; TCRdb has only the in-frame clones, and not every one. This sample carries 12,000 to 15,000 clones, roughly 71% of them seen once, and the ten largest clones take approximately 19%. The sample here was taken from a patient who underwent chemoradiotherapy. The receptors come from a human donor with HPV-associated anogenital cancer. CDR3s include the opening cysteine and the closing phenylalanine or tryptophan. The D gene is left open where the match is weak. The size of a clone is reported for some rows only, either as once, few or many, or as a class for expanded clones.

size: .
D: .
length: 15
J: TRBJ2-1
V: TRBV5-1
DNA: TGCGCCAGCAGCTTTGGGAGGGGGCGCAAGGATGAGCAGTTCTTC
CDR3: CASSFGRGRKDEQFF

size: .
D: TRBD1
length: 16
J: TRBJ1-1
V: TRBV7-9
DNA: TGTGCCAGCAGCTCATCCCGGGACAGGGGGAACACTGAAGCTTTCTTT
CDR3: CASSSSRDRGNTEAFF

size: .
D: .
length: 18
J: TRBJ2-3
V: TRBV7-9
DNA: TGTGCCAGCAGCCTCTTCCCGGGGCGGGGGCAGGGAGAAGATACGCAGTATTTT
CDR3: CASSLFPGRGQGEDTQYF

size: .
D: .
length: 15
J: TRBJ1-4
V: TRBV19
DNA: TGTGCCAGTAGGGGGGCAGGAGCAACTAATGAAAAACTGTTTTTT
CDR3: CASRGAGATNEKLFF

size: once
D: .
length: 14
J: TRBJ2-5
V: TRBV4-1
DNA: TGCGCCAGCAGCCCAGCCGCCCAGGGATGGGCCCAGTACTTC
CDR3: CASSPAAQGWAQYF

size: .
D: .
length: 15
J: TRBJ2-3
V: TRBV4-1
DNA: TGCGCCAGCAGCCGAGACGGGACTAGCACAGATACGCAGTATTTT
CDR3: CASSRDGTSTDTQYF

size: .
D: .
length: 18
J: TRBJ2-3
V: TRBV14
DNA: TGTGCCAGCAGCCAAGACCGGATCTTTTATACTAGCACAGATACGCAGTATTTT
CDR3: CASSQDRIFYTSTDTQYF

size: .
D: .
length: 15
J: TRBJ2-5
V: TRBV7-6
DNA: TGTGCCAGCAGCTTATATCAGGGCGGGGAAGAGACCCAGTACTTC
CDR3: CASSLYQGGEETQYF

size: .
D: .
length: 14
J: TRBJ2-7
V: TRBV11-2
DNA: TGTGCCAGCAGCTTCGTGGGCCAGGTTTCCGAGCAGTACTTC
CDR3: CASSFVGQVSEQYF

size: .
D: TRBD1
length: 15
J: TRBJ1-1
V: TRBV19
DNA: TGTGCCAGTCGGGACAGGGGGGGTATGAGCACTGAAGCTTTCTTT
CDR3: CASRDRGGMSTEAFF

size: .
D: .
length: 14
J: TRBJ2-3
V: TRBV9
DNA: TGTGCCAGCAGCGTAGACGCCCTCCAAGATACGCAGTATTTT
CDR3: CASSVDALQDTQYF

size: .
D: TRBD1
length: 14
J: TRBJ1-2
V: TRBV6-5
DNA: TGTGCCAGCAGTAGGGACAGGGATTTGTCAGGCTACACCTTC
CDR3: CASSRDRDLSGYTF

size: .
D: .
length: 15
J: TRBJ1-6
V: TRBV25-1
DNA: TGTGCCAGCAGTGATGGGAGCTCCTATAATTCACCCCTCCACTTT
CDR3: CASSDGSSYNSPLHF

size: .
D: .
length: 14
J: TRBJ1-4
V: TRBV6-5
DNA: TGTGCCAGCAGTTTGGACCAGTGGGGAGAAAAACTGTTTTTT
CDR3: CASSLDQWGEKLFF

size: .
D: TRBD2
length: 15
J: TRBJ2-1
V: TRBV29-1
DNA: TGCAGCGTTCTCCCGACTAGCGGGGGAGGCAATGAGCAGTTCTTC
CDR3: CSVLPTSGGGNEQFF

size: .
D: TRBD1
length: 17
J: TRBJ2-1
V: TRBV11-2
DNA: TGTGCCAGCAGCTTACCTCAGGGGGCTCCCTCCTACAATGAGCAGTTCTTC
CDR3: CASSLPQGAPSYNEQFF

size: .
D: .
length: 14
J: TRBJ2-2
V: TRBV29-1
DNA: TGCAGCGTTGCCCCGGGAGTGAACACCGGGGAGCTGTTTTTT
CDR3: CSVAPGVNTGELFF

size: once
D: TRBD1
length: 16
J: TRBJ2-7
V: TRBV6-6
DNA: TGTGCCAGCTCTCAAACCCAGGGGGCTGGGACCTACGAGCAGTACTTC
CDR3: CASSQTQGAGTYEQYF

size: .
D: TRBD2
length: 19
J: TRBJ2-7
V: TRBV5-1
DNA: TGCGCCAGCAGCATTACCGGGACTAGCGGAGGGAGGGGGGGATACGAGCAGTACTTC
CDR3: CASSITGTSGGRGGYEQYF

size: .
D: TRBD2
length: 13
J: TRBJ2-1
V: TRBV6-1
DNA: TGTGCCAGCAGCGGACTAGCGCCCAATGAGCAGTTCTTC
CDR3: CASSGLAPNEQFF

size: .
D: .
length: 12
J: TRBJ1-1
V: TRBV29-1
DNA: TGCAGCGTTTCATGGGCTTATACTGAAGCTTTCTTT
CDR3: CSVSWAYTEAFF

size: .
D: .
length: 13
J: TRBJ1-5
V: TRBV7-9
DNA: TGTGCCAGCAGTTCACAGGGAGGTCAGCCCCAGCATTTT
CDR3: CASSSQGGQPQHF

size: .
D: .
length: 14
J: TRBJ2-3
V: TRBV7-3
DNA: TGTGCCAGCAGCTTAATGAAAGGCTCTCATACGCAGTATTTT
CDR3: CASSLMKGSHTQYF

size: .
D: .
length: 15
J: TRBJ2-7
V: TRBV4-2
DNA: TGTGCCAGCAGCCAAGTTACAGGCCAATCCTACGAGCAGTACTTC
CDR3: CASSQVTGQSYEQYF

size: .
D: .
length: 12
J: TRBJ1-1
V: TRBV12-5
DNA: TGTGCTAGTGGTTTGACCAAAACTGAAGCTTTCTTT
CDR3: CASGLTKTEAFF

size: .
D: .
length: 15
J: TRBJ1-4
V: TRBV7-9
DNA: TGTGCCAGCAGCGAGGGGGAAGCAACTAATGAAAAACTGTTTTTT
CDR3: CASSEGEATNEKLFF

size: .
D: TRBD1
length: 16
J: TRBJ1-2
V: TRBV9
DNA: TGTGCCAGCAGCAGGGACAGGGACCTCCCTAACTATGGCTACACCTTC
CDR3: CASSRDRDLPNYGYTF

size: .
D: .
length: 13
J: TRBJ1-2
V: TRBV5-5
DNA: TGTGCCAGCAGCTTGGGGACGTACTACGGCTACACCTTC
CDR3: CASSLGTYYGYTF

size: .
D: .
length: 16
J: TRBJ1-1
V: TRBV5-6
DNA: TGTGCCAGCAGCTCGAGGGTCGGCAGGGGTATAACTGAAGCTTTCTTT
CDR3: CASSSRVGRGITEAFF

size: .
D: .
length: 14
J: TRBJ2-7
V: TRBV4-1
DNA: TGCGCCAGCAGCCAAAACCTTCAGTTCTACGAGCAGTACTTC
CDR3: CASSQNLQFYEQYF

size: once
D: .
length: 15
J: TRBJ2-1
V: TRBV6-5
DNA: TGTGCCAGCAGTTACTCGCAGTTCTCCTACAATGAGCAGTTCTTC
CDR3: CASSYSQFSYNEQFF

size: .
D: TRBD2
length: 16
J: TRBJ2-7
V: TRBV6-1
DNA: TGTGCCAGCAGTGAAATGGGGACTAGCGGGGTTTACGAGCAGTACTTC
CDR3: CASSEMGTSGVYEQYF

size: .
D: .
length: 14
J: TRBJ1-4
V: TRBV6-5
DNA: TGTGCCAGCAGTTCCGGCACACGGGGTGAAAAACTGTTTTTT
CDR3: CASSSGTRGEKLFF

size: .
D: .
length: 13
J: TRBJ2-5
V: TRBV5-4
DNA: TGTGCCAGCAGCTCAACACGCAGTGAGACCCAGTACTTC
CDR3: CASSSTRSETQYF

size: .
D: TRBD1
length: 14
J: TRBJ1-1
V: TRBV28
DNA: TGTGCCAGCGGGACAGGGGTCGTAGGCACTGAAGCTTTCTTT
CDR3: CASGTGVVGTEAFF

size: .
D: .
length: 14
J: TRBJ1-2
V: TRBV9
DNA: TGTGCCAGCAGCGTAGGTGGGGGCGGCTATGGCTACACCTTC
CDR3: CASSVGGGGYGYTF

size: .
D: .
length: 15
J: TRBJ2-7
V: TRBV9
DNA: TGTGCCAGCAGCGTAGGCGTTCTACTCTCCTACGAGCAGTACTTC
CDR3: CASSVGVLLSYEQYF

size: .
D: .
length: 15
J: TRBJ2-3
V: TRBV28
DNA: TGTGCCAGCAGCTCCCTTACGGCAGGGCCAGATACGCAGTATTTT
CDR3: CASSSLTAGPDTQYF

size: medium-sized
D: .
length: 16
J: TRBJ2-7
V: TRBV28
DNA: TGTGCCAGCAGTTTAGTCCAGGGATTAGCCTCCTACGAGCAGTACTTC
CDR3: CASSLVQGLASYEQYF

size: few
D: .
length: 11
J: TRBJ1-2
V: TRBV2
DNA: TGTGCCAGCTCCGCTAACTATGGCTACACCTTC
CDR3: CASSANYGYTF

size: few
D: TRBD1
length: 17
J: TRBJ1-1
V: TRBV28
DNA: TGTGCCAGCAGTTTGCCAGGGGGGAGCCGGGGGGACACTGAAGCTTTCTTT
CDR3: CASSLPGGSRGDTEAFF

size: .
D: .
length: 13
J: TRBJ1-2
V: TRBV2
DNA: TGTGCCAGCAGTGGCGAACTGAGGGGTGGCTACACCTTC
CDR3: CASSGELRGGYTF

size: .
D: TRBD1
length: 13
J: TRBJ1-1
V: TRBV29-1
DNA: TGCAGCGTTGGACAGGGCCCGAACACTGAAGCTTTCTTT
CDR3: CSVGQGPNTEAFF

size: .
D: .
length: 14
J: TRBJ2-1
V: TRBV11-2
DNA: TGTGCCAGCAGCTTAGAGTGGGGGTCCCATGAGCAGTTCTTC
CDR3: CASSLEWGSHEQFF

size: .
D: TRBD1
length: 14
J: TRBJ1-1
V: TRBV27
DNA: TGTGCCAGCAGTTTAGGACAGGTGAACACTGAAGCTTTCTTT
CDR3: CASSLGQVNTEAFF

size: few
D: TRBD2
length: 14
J: TRBJ2-7
V: TRBV9
DNA: TGTGCCAGCAGCGTAGAAGCGGGGAGTAGAGAGCAGTACTTC
CDR3: CASSVEAGSREQYF

size: .
D: TRBD1
length: 18
J: TRBJ2-3
V: TRBV11-2
DNA: TGTGCCAGCAGCTCGACGGGACAGGGGGCTTGGAGCACAGATACGCAGTATTTT
CDR3: CASSSTGQGAWSTDTQYF

size: .
D: .
length: 16
J: TRBJ2-2
V: TRBV5-8
DNA: TGTGCCAGCAGCTTCCTCCGGCAGGGAAACGCCGGGGAGCTGTTTTTT
CDR3: CASSFLRQGNAGELFF

size: .
D: .
length: 13
J: TRBJ2-7
V: TRBV11-3
DNA: TGTGCCAGCAGCTTAGATAGGAGCTACGAGCAGTACTTC
CDR3: CASSLDRSYEQYF

size: few
D: .
length: 16
J: TRBJ2-5
V: TRBV5-1
DNA: TGCGCCAGCAGCTTGGGGCGACTAGGCGTTGCGGAGACCCAGTACTTC
CDR3: CASSLGRLGVAETQYF

size: .
D: .
length: 8
J: TRBJ2-7
V: TRBV5-1
DNA: TGCGCCCCGGGCGAGCAGTACTTC
CDR3: CAPGEQYF

size: .
D: TRBD1
length: 14
J: TRBJ1-2
V: TRBV28
DNA: TGTGCCAGCAGTTCACCGGACAGGAACTATGGCTACACCTTC
CDR3: CASSSPDRNYGYTF

size: .
D: TRBD1
length: 15
J: TRBJ2-7
V: TRBV5-1
DNA: TGCGCCAGCAGGGACCGGGACAGGGGGTCCTACGAGCAGTACTTC
CDR3: CASRDRDRGSYEQYF

size: .
D: .
length: 14
J: TRBJ2-5
V: TRBV5-1
DNA: TGCGCCAGCAGCCTGTTAGACAGTCAAGAGACCCAGTACTTC
CDR3: CASSLLDSQETQYF

size: .
D: .
length: 14
J: TRBJ1-2
V: TRBV2
DNA: TGTGCCAGCAGTGAAGCGGGACGGAACTATGGCTACACCTTC
CDR3: CASSEAGRNYGYTF

size: .
D: .
length: 12
J: TRBJ2-3
V: TRBV5-1
DNA: TGCGCCAGCAGCTTGGGGTTTGATACGCAGTATTTT
CDR3: CASSLGFDTQYF

size: .
D: TRBD1
length: 16
J: TRBJ1-1
V: TRBV11-2
DNA: TGTGCCAGCAGCTTCCTCTCAGGGGGGGTGAAGACTGAAGCTTTCTTT
CDR3: CASSFLSGGVKTEAFF

size: .
D: .
length: 13
J: TRBJ1-1
V: TRBV5-1
DNA: TGCGCCAGCAGCTTCGGTGGTCGGGCTGAAGCTTTCTTT
CDR3: CASSFGGRAEAFF

size: few
D: .
length: 14
J: TRBJ2-7
V: TRBV30
DNA: TGTGCCTGGAGTATCGGGGCAGGGAAGCACGAGCAGTACTTC
CDR3: CAWSIGAGKHEQYF